The subject of this entry is one TCR beta chain. Its target is not known. The treatment here: oral pan-JAK inhibitor, 5-10 mg twice daily. From alopecia areata patients, lesional scalp punch biopsies and peripheral blood were collected. RNA was extracted and reverse transcribed into cDNA as the sequencing template. Profiled with immunoSEQ multiplex PCR; TCRdb holds only in-frame clones, not every one. The sample lists roughly 180,000 clones; about 47% were seen once. This sample was included in a study of CD8+ T cells in alopecia areata. Study summary: Treated patients were dosed with oral tofacitinib, taking 5 to 10 mg twice daily.

General study findings and limits: A single nonresponder leaves the baseline CD8+ expansion link to response uncertain. The study also sequences resident alphabeta T cells of normal skin in scalp samples.

CDR3 length: 14 residues. Germline-derived CDR1 and CDR2 are PRHDT and FYEKMQ (reference sequence). V was clipped by 1 base and J by 5 bases; unmatched bases: 3. The specimen was CD8+ T cells sorted from blood, collected at roughly week 52, from a patient treated with tofacitinib. This clonotype was obtained from a human donor with alopecia areata. The rearrangement uses TRBV13 and TRBJ2-5, with TRBD1 identical over 8 bases. CDR3 nucleotides: TGTGCCAGCAGCTTAGCAGGGGGCAGGGAGACCCAGTACTTC. Its translation: CASSLAGGRETQYF. Combining the CDR3 with reference TRBV13 and TRBJ2-5 gives the whole variable domain AAGVIQSPRHLIKEKRETATLKCYPIPRHDTVYWYQQGPGQDPQFLISFYEKMQSDKGSIPDRFSAQQFSDYHSELNMSSLELGDSALYFCASSLAGGRETQYFGPGTRLLVL.